The table lists the clone carrying this TCR beta chain with a count of one. This sample is drawn from a study of shared T cell receptors in the human thymus. This CDR3 region has 13 residues. V dropped 5 bases and J dropped 3 bases, with 11 bases sitting between them. In germline, CDR1 is SGHVS, CDR2 FQNEAQ. This table comes from immunoSEQ multiplex PCR, and its TCRdb copy is limited to in-frame clones, with some not included. There are hundreds of thousands of clones in the sample; 88% occur only once, and about 0.01% lies in the top ten. These data are also associated with another study on human thymus T cells. That investigation notes: The donor group consisted of healthy Finnish infants who were having corrective surgery for congenital heart defects. Thymic as well as blood repertoires seemed to favor certain V and J genes unevenly. What related research reported was that thymic repertoires overlapped highly among unrelated individuals.

Sequenced sample: thymocytes. J is TRBJ2-7 and V is TRBV7-8; the D is unclear. The TCR sequence derives from a boy in the first two years of life with a congenital heart defect. The CDR3 here is CASSALGLYEQYF. CDR3 bases: TGTGCCAGCAGCGCCCTTGGCCTCTACGAGCAGTACTTC.